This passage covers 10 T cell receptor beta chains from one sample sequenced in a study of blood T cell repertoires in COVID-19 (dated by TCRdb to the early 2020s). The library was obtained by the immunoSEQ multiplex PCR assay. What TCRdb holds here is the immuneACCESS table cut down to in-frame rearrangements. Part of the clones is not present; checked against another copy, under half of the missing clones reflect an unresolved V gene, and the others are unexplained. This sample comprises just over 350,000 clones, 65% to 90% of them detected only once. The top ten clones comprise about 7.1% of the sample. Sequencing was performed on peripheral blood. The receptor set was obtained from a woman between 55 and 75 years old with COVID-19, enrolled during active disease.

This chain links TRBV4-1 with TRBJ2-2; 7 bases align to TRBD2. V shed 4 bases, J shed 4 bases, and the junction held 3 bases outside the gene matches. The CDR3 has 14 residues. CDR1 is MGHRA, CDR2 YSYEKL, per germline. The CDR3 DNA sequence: TGCGCCAGCAGCCCTCTAGCGGTCACCGGGGAGCTGTTTTTT. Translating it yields CASSPLAVTGELFF.

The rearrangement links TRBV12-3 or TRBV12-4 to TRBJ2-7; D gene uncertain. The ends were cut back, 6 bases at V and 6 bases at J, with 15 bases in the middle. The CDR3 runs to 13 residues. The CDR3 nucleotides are TGTGCCAGCAGCTTTATCGGGTTCGGCGAGCAGTACTTC. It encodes CASSFIGFGEQYF.

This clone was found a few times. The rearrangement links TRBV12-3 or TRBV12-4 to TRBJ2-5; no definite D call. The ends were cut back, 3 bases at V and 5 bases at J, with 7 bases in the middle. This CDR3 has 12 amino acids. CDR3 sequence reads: CASSLLGETQYF. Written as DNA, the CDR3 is TGTGCCAGCAGTTTGCTCGGGGAGACCCAGTACTTC.

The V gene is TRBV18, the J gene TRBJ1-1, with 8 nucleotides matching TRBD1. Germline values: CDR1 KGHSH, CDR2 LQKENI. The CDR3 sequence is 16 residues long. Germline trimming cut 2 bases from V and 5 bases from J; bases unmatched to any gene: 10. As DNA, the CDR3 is TGTGCCAGCTCACCATCACTCCCAGGGGGCGAGACTGAAGCTTTCTTT. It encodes CASSPSLPGGETEAFF. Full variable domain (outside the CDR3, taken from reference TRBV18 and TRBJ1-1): NAGVMQNPRHLVRRRGQEARLRCSPMKGHSHVYWYRQLPEEGLKFMVYLQKENIIDESGMPKERFSAEFPKEGPSILRIQQVVRGDSAAYFCASSPSLPGGETEAFFGQGTRLTVV.

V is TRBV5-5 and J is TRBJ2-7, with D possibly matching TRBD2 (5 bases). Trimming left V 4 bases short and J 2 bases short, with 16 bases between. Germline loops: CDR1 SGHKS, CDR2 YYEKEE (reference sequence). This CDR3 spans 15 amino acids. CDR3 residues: CASSPGLPSTYEQYF. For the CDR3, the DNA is TGTGCCAGCAGCCCCGGACTGCCTTCCACCTACGAGCAGTACTTC.

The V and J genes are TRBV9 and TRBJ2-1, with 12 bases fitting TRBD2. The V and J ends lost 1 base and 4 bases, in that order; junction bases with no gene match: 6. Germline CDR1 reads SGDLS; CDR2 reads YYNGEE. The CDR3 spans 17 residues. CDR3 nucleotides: TGTGCCAGCAGCGTAAACCCCGGGACTAGCGGGTACAATGAGCAGTTCTTC. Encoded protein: CASSVNPGTSGYNEQFF.

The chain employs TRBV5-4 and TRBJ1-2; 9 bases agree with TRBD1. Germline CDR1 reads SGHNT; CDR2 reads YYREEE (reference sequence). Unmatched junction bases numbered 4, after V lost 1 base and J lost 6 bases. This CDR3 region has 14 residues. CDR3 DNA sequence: TGTGCCAGCAGCTTGTTAGACAGGGGGGATGGCTACACCTTC. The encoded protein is CASSLLDRGDGYTF.

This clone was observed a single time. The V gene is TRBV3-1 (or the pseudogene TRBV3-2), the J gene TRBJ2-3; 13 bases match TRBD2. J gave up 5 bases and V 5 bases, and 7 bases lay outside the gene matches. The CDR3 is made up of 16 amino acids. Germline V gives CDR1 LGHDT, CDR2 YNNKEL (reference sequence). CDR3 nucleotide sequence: TGTGCCAGCAGCGTACTAGCGGGGGGGCCTGGAGATACGCAGTATTTT. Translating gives CASSVLAGGPGDTQYF.

This CDR3 reads CASRLDRAYTEAFF. In nucleotides, the CDR3 is TGTGCCAGCAGGTTAGACAGGGCCTACACTGAAGCTTTCTTT. The rearrangement joins TRBV27 to TRBJ1-1, with 7 positions matching TRBD1. Germline V lookup: CDR1 MNHEY, CDR2 SMNVEV (reference sequence). With V trimmed by 6 bases and J by 3 bases, 7 bases remained unmatched. This CDR3 comprises 14 residues.

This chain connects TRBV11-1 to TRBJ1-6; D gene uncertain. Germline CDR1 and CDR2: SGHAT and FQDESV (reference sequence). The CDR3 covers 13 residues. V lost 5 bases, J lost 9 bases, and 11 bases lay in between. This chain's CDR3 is CASSKADGSPLHF. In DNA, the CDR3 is TGTGCCAGCAGCAAAGCGGACGGTTCACCCCTCCACTTT.